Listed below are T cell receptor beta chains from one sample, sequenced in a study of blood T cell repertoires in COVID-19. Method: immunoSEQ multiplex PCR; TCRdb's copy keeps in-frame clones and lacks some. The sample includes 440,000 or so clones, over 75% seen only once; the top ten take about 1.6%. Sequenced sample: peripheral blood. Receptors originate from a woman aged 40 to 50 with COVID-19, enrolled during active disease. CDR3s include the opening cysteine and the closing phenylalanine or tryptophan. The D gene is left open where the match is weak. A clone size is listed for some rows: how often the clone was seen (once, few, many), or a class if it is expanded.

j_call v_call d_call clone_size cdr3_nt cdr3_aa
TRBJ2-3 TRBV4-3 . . TGCGCCAGCAGCCTTCGAGGGCGCGATACGCAGTATTTT CASSLRGRDTQYF
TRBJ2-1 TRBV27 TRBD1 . TGTGCCAGCAGTTTCAAGGACAGGGATCAGCAGTTCTTC CASSFKDRDQQFF
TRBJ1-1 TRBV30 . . TGTGCCTGGAGAAAGGGGATGATTACCGAAGCTTTCTTT CAWRKGMITEAFF
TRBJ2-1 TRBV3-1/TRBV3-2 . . TGTGCCAGCAGCCAAGGTTCTTTCGGGATGGAGCAGTTCTTC CASSQGSFGMEQFF
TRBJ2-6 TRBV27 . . TGTGCCAGCCGGCGGGGTGGCAACGTCCTGACTTTC CASRRGGNVLTF
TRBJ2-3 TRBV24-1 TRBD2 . TGTGCCACCAGTGACCAATGGACTAGCGGTAGCACAGATACGCAGTATTTT CATSDQWTSGSTDTQYF
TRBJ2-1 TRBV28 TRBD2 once TGTGCCAGCAGTTCTAGCGGGGGGTTCCGATGGGGTGAGCAGTTCTTC CASSSSGGFRWGEQFF
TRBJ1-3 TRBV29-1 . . TGCAGCGTTGAATCCACTGGAAACACCATATATTTT CSVESTGNTIYF
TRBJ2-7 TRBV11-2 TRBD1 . TGTGCCAGCAGCTTTAACCAGGGGGCCTCGGGGGAGCAGTACTTC CASSFNQGASGEQYF
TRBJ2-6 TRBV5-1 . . TGCGCCAGCTCCGTGGCAGGGCCCAACGTCCTGACTTTC CASSVAGPNVLTF
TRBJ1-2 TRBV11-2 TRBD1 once TGTGCCAGCAGCCGCCGGACAGGACACTATGGCTACACCTTC CASSRRTGHYGYTF
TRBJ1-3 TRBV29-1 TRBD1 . TGCAGCGCCGAGAACCGGGACAGGGAGAGCTCTGGAAACACCATATATTTT CSAENRDRESSGNTIYF
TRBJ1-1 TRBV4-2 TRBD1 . TGTGCCAGCAGCCAAGAAGACAGGGTAAACACTGAAGCTTTCTTT CASSQEDRVNTEAFF
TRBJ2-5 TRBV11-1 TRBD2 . TGTGCCAGCAGCTCCGAGCGGGGTTTAGAGACCCAGTACTTC CASSSERGLETQYF
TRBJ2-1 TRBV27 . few TGTGCCAGCATAGGGGGCTCCTACAATGAGCAGTTCTTC CASIGGSYNEQFF
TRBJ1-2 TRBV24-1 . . TGTGCCACCAGTGGAATTCAGGGATTCTCCGGTGGCTACACCTTC CATSGIQGFSGGYTF
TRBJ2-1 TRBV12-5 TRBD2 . TGTGCTAGTGGCCCGGGACTAGCGGCTGAGCAGTTCTTC CASGPGLAAEQFF
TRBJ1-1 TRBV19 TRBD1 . TGTGCCAGTAGTATTTGGGCGGGACAGGGGGTCAACACTGAAGCTTTCTTT CASSIWAGQGVNTEAFF
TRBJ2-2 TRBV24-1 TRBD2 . TGTGCCACCAGCTTCGGGGGGGCCAACACCGGGGAGCTGTTTTTT CATSFGGANTGELFF
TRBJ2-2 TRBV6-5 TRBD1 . TGTGCCAGTAGGACAGGGGACACCGGGGAGCTGTTTTTT CASRTGDTGELFF
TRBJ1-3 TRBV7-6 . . TGTGCCAGCAGCTCGTCCTCGGGCCCCGCAAGGACTTCTGGAAACACCATATATTTT CASSSSSGPARTSGNTIYF
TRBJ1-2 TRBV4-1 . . TGCGCCAGCAGCCAAGATCTGAGCTATGGCTACACCTTC CASSQDLSYGYTF
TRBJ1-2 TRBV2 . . TGTGCCAGCAGTGTGGTTCAGGAAACAAACTATGGCTACACCTTC CASSVVQETNYGYTF
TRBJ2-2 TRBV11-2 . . TGTGCCAGCAGCTTTCCAGGCGGGGAGCTGTTTTTT CASSFPGGELFF
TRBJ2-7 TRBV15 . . TGTGCCACCAGCAGGGGAGAGACGTCGAGTGGCGAGCAGTACTTC CATSRGETSSGEQYF
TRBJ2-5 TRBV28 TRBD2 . TGTGTCAGCACCCCTCTTGGGCGGGGGAGAAAAGAGACCCAGTACTTC CVSTPLGRGRKETQYF
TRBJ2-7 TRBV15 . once TGTGCCACCAGCAGAGACCCTATAACAGACGAGCAGTACTTC CATSRDPITDEQYF
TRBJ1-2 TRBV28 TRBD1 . TGTGCCAGCAGTGTCGGCAGGGACAGGCGAGGCTACACCTTC CASSVGRDRRGYTF
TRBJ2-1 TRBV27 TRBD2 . TGTGCCAGCAGCCTAGACCTAGCGGGAGGTCTCGACGTCAATGAGCAGTTCTTC CASSLDLAGGLDVNEQFF
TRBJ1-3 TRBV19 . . TGTGCCAGTAGGCAGGGGTCTTCAGGAAACACCATATATTTT CASRQGSSGNTIYF
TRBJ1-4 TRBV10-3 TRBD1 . TGTGCCATCAGAGGGACAGGGGACGAAAAACTGTTTTTT CAIRGTGDEKLFF
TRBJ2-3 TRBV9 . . TGTGCCAGCAGTCCCTTAGGAGGACGTGGAGATACGCAGTATTTT CASSPLGGRGDTQYF
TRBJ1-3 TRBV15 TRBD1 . TGTGCCACCAGCAGAGAAATAGGGGGCCGAAACACCATATATTTT CATSREIGGRNTIYF
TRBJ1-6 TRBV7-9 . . TGTGCCAGCAGCTCGGGACGGGAGAGCTCCTATAATTCACCCCTCCACTTT CASSSGRESSYNSPLHF
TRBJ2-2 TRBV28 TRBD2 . TGTGCCAGCAGTTTAGGGCGGGAGTTGGTCGGGGAGCTGTTTTTT CASSLGRELVGELFF
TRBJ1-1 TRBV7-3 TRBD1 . TGTGCCAGCAGTCTGACAGGGGGAGAGACTGAAGCTTTCTTT CASSLTGGETEAFF
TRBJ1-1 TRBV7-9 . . TGTGCCAGCAGCTTTCAATCGGGGAACACTGAAGCTTTCTTT CASSFQSGNTEAFF
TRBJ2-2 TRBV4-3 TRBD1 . TGCGCCAGCAGCCATCGGCAGGGGGCTAGTACCGGGGAGCTGTTTTTT CASSHRQGASTGELFF
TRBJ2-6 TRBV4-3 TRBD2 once TGCGCCAGCAGCTTCCAAGTAATCGGGGGGACTGGGGCCAACGTCCTGACTTTC CASSFQVIGGTGANVLTF
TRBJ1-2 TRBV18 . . TGTGCCAGCTCACCGCTCCGGGATGGCTACACCTTC CASSPLRDGYTF
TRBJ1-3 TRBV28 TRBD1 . TGTGCCACCCAGGGGGGTTGGGACGGGACAGAAAAATCGTCTGGAAACACCATATATTTT CATQGGWDGTEKSSGNTIYF
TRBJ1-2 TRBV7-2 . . TGTGCCAGCAGCCCCGGGACACTCGGAATGGGCTACACCTTC CASSPGTLGMGYTF
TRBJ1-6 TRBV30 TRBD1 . TGTGCCTGCCTCGGAGGACAGGGGCATAATTCACCCCTCCACTTT CACLGGQGHNSPLHF
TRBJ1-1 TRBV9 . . TGTGCCAGCAGCGCGACACCGCTTGGAGGGAACACTGAAGCTTTCTTT CASSATPLGGNTEAFF
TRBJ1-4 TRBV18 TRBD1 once TGTGCCAGCTCACTACCGACAGGGGTGGGTGAAAAACTGTTTTTT CASSLPTGVGEKLFF
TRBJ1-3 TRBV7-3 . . TGTGCCAGCAGCTCCAGGGTTGGAAACACCATATATTTT CASSSRVGNTIYF
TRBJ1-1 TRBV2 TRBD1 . TGTGCCAGCAGGACCCCAGGGGGCTTAGGGAACACTGAAGCTTTCTTT CASRTPGGLGNTEAFF
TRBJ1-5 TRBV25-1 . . TGTGCCAGCAGTAGCCAGGGACAAAGTCAGCCCCAGCATTTT CASSSQGQSQPQHF
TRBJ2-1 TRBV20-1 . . TGCAGTGCTAGTTCCCCCCGGGGCAATGAGCAGTTCTTC CSASSPRGNEQFF
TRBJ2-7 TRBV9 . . TGTGCCAGCAGCGTAGATCCGACGGGCGGGCTTTACTACGAGCAGTACTTC CASSVDPTGGLYYEQYF
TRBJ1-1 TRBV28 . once TGTGCCAGCAGTTTACTAAAAATGAACACTGAAGCTTTCTTT CASSLLKMNTEAFF
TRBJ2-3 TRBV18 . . TGTGCCAGCTCAGCTACAGGTCTACCCACAGATACGCAGTATTTT CASSATGLPTDTQYF
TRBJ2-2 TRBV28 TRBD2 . TGTGCCAGCAACTTCTTGGGGGGGGCGAACACCGGGGAGCTGTTTTTT CASNFLGGANTGELFF
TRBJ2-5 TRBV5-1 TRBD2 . TGCGCCAGCAGCGGTCAAGCGGGACAAGAGACCCAGTACTTC CASSGQAGQETQYF
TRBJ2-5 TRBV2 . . TGTGCCAGCAGGACAGGGACTGCCGAGACCCAGTACTTC CASRTGTAETQYF